This T cell receptor (beta chain) was identified during a study of shared clonotypes between healthy human individuals. Germline CDR1 MGHRA, CDR2 YSYEKL. This CDR3 comprises 16 residues. V lost 4 bases to trimming and J lost 1 base, with 17 bases between them. Repertoires were generated with immunoSEQ multiplex PCR, while TCRdb's copy carries only in-frame clones and drops some. The data contain some 2,500,000 clones, around 93% of them seen just once; the ten biggest clones take up 0.3% to 0.4%. The clonotype comes from a man aged 18-30 years in good health. Some clones in this sample may be carry-over from other donors' samples. The chain links TRBV4-1 to TRBJ2-7; TRBD1 is a possible D gene (5 bases). What was sequenced was naive CD4+ T cells from PBMCs. The subset denotes: CD45RA+ positively selected. The CDR3 spells CASSPQEMGRSYEQYF. In DNA, the CDR3 is TGCGCCAGCAGCCCCCAAGAGATGGGGCGATCCTACGAGCAGTACTTC.